This T cell receptor beta chain originates from a study of blood T cells in healthy people across ages. General study points: Per million T cells, TCR beta diversity dropped about linearly as age rose.

Together with a sample-barcoded 5' primer, a J-beta primer mix was included in a second PCR lasting about 6 to 11 cycles. Each CDR3 protein gets one entry after TCRdb re-called the 5' RACE reads with MiXCR. This sample has about 640,000 distinct CDR3 sequences, with under 70% found just once. With respect to this clonotype: Its specificity is not known.

V dropped 0 bases and J dropped 7 bases, with 13 bases sitting between them. CDR1 MGHRA and CDR2 YSYEKL come from the germline V gene. This CDR3 has 16 residues. V is TRBV4-1 and J is TRBJ1-6, with D unclear. This clonotype was sampled from a man aged 60-69 years in good health. Sequencing was carried out using blood. CDR3: CASSQDPGGLNSPLHF. CDR3 DNA sequence: TGCGCCAGCAGCCAAGACCCAGGAGGCTTGAATTCACCCCTCCACTTT.